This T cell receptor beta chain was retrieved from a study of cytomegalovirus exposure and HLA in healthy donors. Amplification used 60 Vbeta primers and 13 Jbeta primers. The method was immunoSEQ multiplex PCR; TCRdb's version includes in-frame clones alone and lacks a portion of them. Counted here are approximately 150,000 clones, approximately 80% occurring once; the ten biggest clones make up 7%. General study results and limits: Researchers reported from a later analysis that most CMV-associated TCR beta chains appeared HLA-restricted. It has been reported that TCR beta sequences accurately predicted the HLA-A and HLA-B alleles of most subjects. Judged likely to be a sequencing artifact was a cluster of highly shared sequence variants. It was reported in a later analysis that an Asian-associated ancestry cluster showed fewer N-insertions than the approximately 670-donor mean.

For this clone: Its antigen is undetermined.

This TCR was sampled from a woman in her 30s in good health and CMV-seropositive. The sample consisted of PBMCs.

The CDR3 loop reads CASSLGVQGETQYF. CDR3 in DNA: TGTGCCAGCAGCTTAGGAGTACAGGGGGAGACCCAGTACTTC. The V call is TRBV7-8, the J call TRBJ2-5, with 7 bases matching TRBD1. With 1 base clipped from V and 5 bases from J, the junction kept 4 bases outside the gene matches. The CDR3 is 14 residues long. The germline V gene encodes CDR1 SGHVS and CDR2 FQNEAQ.